Presented here are 12 T cell receptor beta chains from one specimen sequenced in a study of OX40 agonist ivuxolimab in advanced cancers. Assay: immunoSEQ multiplex PCR; the TCRdb copy retains only in-frame clones and omits some. The table has 50,000 to 70,000 clones, 75% to 90% seen once. Specimen: CD4+ or CD8+ T cells sorted from blood, collected in a trial of the OX40 agonist ivuxolimab. These TCRs come from an adult with an advanced solid tumor such as melanoma, head and neck, liver or kidney cancer.

In DNA, the CDR3 is TGTGCAAGTCGCTTAGCTTACTACTACGAGCAGTACTTC. This sequence encodes CASRLAYYYEQYF. The chain uses TRBV12-2 and TRBJ2-7; TRBD2, the D gene given by the table, was not confirmed from the DNA. TRBV12-2 is flagged as a pseudogene. The CDR3 is 13 amino acids.

The chain uses TRBV7-2 and TRBJ1-4; D is perhaps TRBD1 (6 bases). The CDR3 loop spans 17 amino acids. Trimming left V 6 bases short and J 8 bases short, with 25 bases between. Per the germline V gene, CDR1 is SGHTA and CDR2 is FQGNSA. CDR3 DNA: TGTGCCAGCAGACCACCCCTCCCGGGGGGCTCAGGCGAAAAACTGTTTTTT. Its protein product is CASRPPLPGGSGEKLFF.

The V call is TRBV7-8, the J call TRBJ1-1; 7 bases fit TRBD1. The CDR3 runs to 14 residues. Trimming cost V 5 bases and J 2 bases; bases outside gene matches: 5. The V gene's germline CDR1 is SGHVS and CDR2 FQNEAQ. The CDR3 nucleotides are TGTGCCAGCAGCCAAGGGACAGCCAACACTGAAGCTTTCTTT. Encoded protein: CASSQGTANTEAFF.

The CDR3 reads CASSQPRTAQETQYF. Written as DNA, the CDR3 is TGTGCCAGCAGCCAACCTAGGACAGCCCAAGAGACCCAGTACTTC. The chain couples TRBV4-2 to TRBJ2-5; D is possibly TRBD1 (6 bases). The CDR3 spans 15 residues. Germline lookup yields CDR1 LGHNA and CDR2 YNFKEQ. V dropped 2 bases and J dropped 1 base, with 11 bases sitting between them.

The chain couples TRBV4-2 to TRBJ2-3, with TRBD2 identical over 8 bases. Trimming at V came to 1 base and at J to 2 bases, leaving 11 bases not matched to a gene. CDR3 size: 18 residues. The germline V gene has CDR1 LGHNA and CDR2 YNFKEQ. The CDR3 nucleotides are TGTGCCAGCAGCCAAGCTGGTCTCGGGACTAGACCCACAGATACGCAGTATTTT. Translated: CASSQAGLGTRPTDTQYF.

The chain recombines TRBV23-1 with TRBJ2-3, with D perhaps being TRBD1 or TRBD2 (5 bases each). TRBV23-1 falls under the ORF class, with uncertain function. V dropped 0 bases and J dropped 4 bases, with 14 bases sitting between them. The CDR3 has 16 residues. The CDR3 DNA reads TGCGCCAGCAGTCAATCAGAGGGGAAACCCCCAGATACGCAGTATTTT. Translated, it gives CASSQSEGKPPDTQYF.

The sample holds many counts of this clone. J is TRBJ2-1 and V is TRBV7-9; tentatively, D is TRBD1 or TRBD2 (5 bases each). Trimming left V 5 bases short and J 6 bases short, with 11 bases between. The CDR3 consists of 13 residues. The V gene's germline CDR1 is SEHNR and CDR2 FQNEAQ (reference sequence). In DNA form, the CDR3 reads TGTGCCAGCAGCGGGGGTGCAGGCAATGAGCAGTTCTTC. Translating it yields CASSGGAGNEQFF.

The chain links TRBV5-5 to TRBJ2-1; D remains unclear. Germline-derived CDR1 and CDR2 are SGHKS and YYEKEE (reference sequence). The CDR3 loop spans 15 amino acids. V lost 6 bases and J 0 bases, leaving 13 bases between the germline ends. CDR3 in amino acids: CASIPVWPSYNEQFF. CDR3 sequence (DNA): TGTGCCAGCATCCCCGTTTGGCCCTCCTACAATGAGCAGTTCTTC.

The rearrangement joins TRBV28 to TRBJ2-7; TRBD2 matches at 11 bases. The CDR3 contains 15 residues. J was trimmed by 6 bases and V by 5 bases; bases with no gene match: 9. Germline loops: CDR1 MDHEN, CDR2 SYDVKM. The DNA of the CDR3 is TGTGCCAGCAGTCCCCAGACTAGCGGGAATCTCGAGCAGTACTTC. Amino acids: CASSPQTSGNLEQYF.

This clone was seen a handful of times. The chain employs TRBV7-9 and TRBJ1-1; D gene uncertain. Between the trimmed V and J ends, which lost 2 bases and 1 base, there was a span of 11 bases. In germline, CDR1 is SEHNR, CDR2 FQNEAQ (reference sequence). The CDR3 extends over 15 amino acids. The CDR3 reads CASSLMLGENTEAFF. The DNA of the CDR3 is TGTGCCAGCAGCTTAATGCTCGGAGAGAACACTGAAGCTTTCTTT.

J is TRBJ2-1 and V is TRBV28; 9 nucleotides agree with TRBD1. The V segment lost 4 bases and the J segment 7 bases; nucleotides outside the gene matches: 8. Per the germline V gene, CDR1 is MDHEN and CDR2 is SYDVKM. The CDR3 totals 15 residues. CDR3 protein: CASSSGTGLRNEQFF. As DNA, the CDR3 is TGTGCCAGCAGTTCAGGGACAGGGTTGCGAAATGAGCAGTTCTTC.

The V and J genes are TRBV30 and TRBJ2-2, with D perhaps being TRBD1 or TRBD2 (5 bases each). Trimming removed 2 bases from V and 6 bases from J, with 16 bases in between. Germline CDR1 is GTSNPN and CDR2 is SVGIG (reference sequence). The CDR3 contains 15 residues. The CDR3 DNA follows: TGTGCCTGGAGTAGAGGGCAGGGTAACCCCGGGGAGCTGTTTTTT. This translates into CAWSRGQGNPGELFF.